One TCR beta chain is described in this entry. This sample also contains other DNA sequences that code for the same CDR3. The ends lost 0 bases at V and 4 bases at J; junction bases unmatched: 4. Germline assignment: CDR1 SGHRS and CDR2 YFSETQ. This CDR3 spans 14 amino acids. Clones were sequenced by immunoSEQ multiplex PCR, and TCRdb holds only the in-frame ones, with some missing. The table shows 2 million to 2.5 million clones, with roughly 95% occurring only once. The record originates from a study of shared clonotypes between healthy human individuals. Study overall: Sampling drew on donors who were two women and a few men aged 18 to 49. Each donor's CD8 memory used one plate, CD8 naive two, each CD4 subset three.

The source is a man between 18 and 29 years old in good health. Sequences were obtained from naive CD4+ T cells sorted from blood. As for subset: CD45RA+ positively selected. The V call is TRBV5-1, the J call TRBJ2-7; 7 bases are shared with TRBD1. Here the CDR3 DNA reads TGCGCCAGCAGCTTGGCCGGGACAGCGTACGAGCAGTACTTC. The encoded protein is CASSLAGTAYEQYF.